Each of the 26 T cell receptor beta chains below was sequenced from the same sample in a study of blood T cell repertoires in COVID-19. Assay: immunoSEQ multiplex PCR; the TCRdb copy retains only in-frame clones and omits some. The top ten clones hold about 7.3% of a sample with approximately 350,000 clones, about 88% of them seen once. Sequencing was performed on peripheral blood. All receptors derive from a woman between 65 and 79 years old with COVID-19, enrolled during active disease.

The rearrangement joins TRBV27 to TRBJ1-2, with TRBD1 matching over 7 bases. V lost 4 bases, J lost 2 bases, and 7 bases stayed unmatched. Germline CDR1 and CDR2: MNHEY and SMNVEV (reference sequence). This CDR3 is built from 15 residues. The CDR3 coding sequence is TGTGCCAGCAGTTCAGGACAGGTTTCAAACTATGGCTACACCTTC. This encodes CASSSGQVSNYGYTF.

CDR3 in DNA: TGTGCCAGCAGTTTAGCGGGGGGCTTCGTGGAAAAACTGTTTTTT. It specifies CASSLAGGFVEKLFF. The chain recombines TRBV27 with TRBJ1-4; weak D call: TRBD1 (6 bases). V lost 2 bases and J 8 bases, leaving 15 bases between the germline ends. From germline, CDR1 is MNHEY and CDR2 SMNVEV (reference sequence). The CDR3 has 15 amino acids.

The gene calls are TRBV6-2 or TRBV6-3 and TRBJ1-2, with 7 bases aligning to TRBD1. CDR1 is MNHEY and CDR2 is SVGEGT in the germline V gene. V lost 0 bases to trimming and J lost 5 bases; unmatched junction nucleotides: 6. The CDR3 consists of 15 residues. The CDR3 protein is CASSYSRTGGYGYTF. CDR3 nucleotides: TGTGCCAGCAGTTACTCACGGACAGGAGGGTATGGCTACACCTTC.

The CDR3 nucleotides are TGTGCCATCATGCGGAACACCGGGGAGCTGTTTTTT. Amino acid sequence: CAIMRNTGELFF. The chain employs TRBV10-3 and TRBJ2-2; D unclear. Trimming took 7 bases from V and 1 from J, leaving 4 bases between them. The CDR3 is 12 amino acids. Germline CDR1 reads ENHRY; CDR2 reads SYGVKD.

The J gene is TRBJ2-1, the V gene TRBV12-3 or TRBV12-4; 7 positions agree with TRBD2. The CDR3 spans 12 residues. Losses at the gene ends were 4 bases for V and 9 bases for J; bases not matched to a gene: 3. For the CDR3, the DNA is TGTGCCAGCAGTTCTAGCGGCGGTGAGCAGTTCTTC. Amino acids: CASSSSGGEQFF.

This sequence joins TRBV4-1 and TRBJ2-3, with 11 bases aligning to TRBD2. This CDR3 region has 19 residues. Germline V gene data show CDR1 as MGHRA and CDR2 as YSYEKL. V lost 1 base to trimming and J lost 6 bases; unmatched junction nucleotides: 15. CDR3 region: CASSQVGGLAGGGRDTQYF. The DNA of the CDR3 is TGCGCCAGCAGCCAAGTAGGAGGCCTAGCGGGGGGAGGTAGGGATACGCAGTATTTT.

The chain joins TRBV9 to TRBJ1-3; possible D gene TRBD1, 6 bases. This CDR3 is built from 16 residues. Germline CDR1 and CDR2: SGDLS and YYNGEE. Trimming removed 0 bases at V and 0 bases at J, with 10 bases between. The DNA of the CDR3 is TGTGCCAGCAGCGTAGATACAGGGCGCTCTGGAAACACCATATATTTT. It encodes CASSVDTGRSGNTIYF.

Only a few counts were recorded for this clone. J is TRBJ2-6 and V is TRBV5-1; D gene unclear. The CDR3 has 15 amino acids. In germline, CDR1 is SGHRS, CDR2 YFSETQ. V lost 4 bases to trimming and J lost 2 bases, with 10 bases between them. CDR3: CASSERRTGANVLTF. CDR3 DNA: TGCGCCAGCAGCGAGCGTAGGACTGGGGCCAACGTCCTGACTTTC.

This chain joins TRBV6-5 and TRBJ2-2; 8 nucleotides align to TRBD2. The CDR3 has 14 amino acids. J gave up 4 bases and V 6 bases, and 4 bases lay outside the gene matches. In germline, CDR1 is MNHEY, CDR2 SVGAGI. The CDR3 DNA reads TGTGCCAGCAGGGTTAGCGGGGTCACCGGGGAGCTGTTTTTT. It yields the protein CASRVSGVTGELFF.

The chain links TRBV29-1 to TRBJ2-1, with D perhaps matching TRBD1 (6 bases). This CDR3 comprises 13 residues. Germline V gene sequence: CDR1 SQVTM, CDR2 ANQGSEA. Trimming took 1 base from V and 3 from J, leaving 7 bases between them. The CDR3 here is CSVEGTVYNEQFF. As DNA, the CDR3 is TGCAGCGTTGAAGGGACAGTCTACAATGAGCAGTTCTTC.

The rearrangement uses TRBV2 and TRBJ2-3, with 9 bases fitting TRBD2. Germline CDR1 and CDR2: SNHLY and FYNNEI. The CDR3 runs 15 residues. Trimming at V came to 5 bases and at J to 2 bases, leaving 5 bases not matched to a gene. The CDR3 nucleotides read TGTGCCAGCAGTCGTAGCGGGGGAATCACAGATACGCAGTATTTT. This sequence encodes CASSRSGGITDTQYF.

In DNA form, the CDR3 reads TGTGCCAGCTCACCAGCCTACGGGGGCAATCAGCCCCAGCATTTT. It yields the protein CASSPAYGGNQPQHF. V is TRBV18 and J is TRBJ1-5; D is uncertain. Germline CDR1 and CDR2: KGHSH and LQKENI. The germline V and J ends were trimmed by 2 bases and 2 bases, with 10 bases remaining between them. The length of the CDR3 is 15 residues. The full variable domain, in which reference TRBV18 and TRBJ1-5 provide the parts outside the CDR3, is NAGVMQNPRHLVRRRGQEARLRCSPMKGHSHVYWYRQLPEEGLKFMVYLQKENIIDESGMPKERFSAEFPKEGPSILRIQQVVRGDSAAYFCASSPAYGGNQPQHFGDGTRLSIL.

The chain carries TRBV27 and TRBJ1-2, with D perhaps TRBD1 (5 bases). Trimming cost V 0 bases and J 7 bases, with 12 bases left between them. The CDR3 is 14 amino acids. Germline V CDR1 and CDR2: MNHEY, SMNVEV (reference sequence). CDR3 region: CASSLSNRGGGYTF. The CDR3 coding sequence is TGTGCCAGCAGTTTATCGAATAGGGGCGGTGGCTACACCTTC.

The chain joins TRBV7-2 to TRBJ2-7, with D uncertain. Germline CDR1 and CDR2: SGHTA and FQGNSA. Trimming took off 4 bases at V and 3 bases at J, with 13 bases between the two ends. The CDR3 is 14 residues long. CDR3 protein: CASSSLSIFYEQYF. CDR3 DNA: TGTGCCAGCAGCTCTTTGAGCATTTTCTACGAGCAGTACTTC.

The V and J genes are TRBV29-1 and TRBJ2-3; tentative D call: TRBD2 (5 bases). Germline loops: CDR1 SQVTM, CDR2 ANQGSEA. The CDR3 has 14 residues. V lost 4 bases and J lost 0, with 11 bases in between. The DNA for the CDR3 is TGCAGCGTTGGACGGGGATCTAGCACAGATACGCAGTATTTT. This encodes CSVGRGSSTDTQYF.

CDR3 loop: CSASDTPNSPLHF. The DNA for the CDR3 is TGCAGCGCCTCCGACACCCCCAATTCACCCCTCCACTTT. The chain carries TRBV29-1 and TRBJ1-6, with no clear D. Germline CDR1 and CDR2: SQVTM and ANQGSEA. The CDR3 covers 13 residues. Trimming pared 7 bases from V and 7 bases from J, leaving 14 bases between.

V and J are TRBV28 and TRBJ1-4; possibly TRBD1 for D (6 bases). This CDR3 has 16 residues. Germline values: CDR1 MDHEN, CDR2 SYDVKM. Trimming left V 2 bases short and J 8 bases short, with 18 bases between. The CDR3 spells CASSLSVGGQWEKLFF. The CDR3, as DNA: TGTGCCAGCAGTTTAAGCGTCGGGGGGCAGTGGGAAAAACTGTTTTTT.

The gene calls are TRBV6-5 and TRBJ1-5, with D tentatively TRBD1 (6 bases). Trimming took 8 bases from V and 3 from J, leaving 8 bases between them. This CDR3 comprises 12 residues. The V gene's germline CDR1 is MNHEY and CDR2 SVGAGI. The CDR3 here is CASGQPNQPQHF. The CDR3 DNA is TGTGCCAGCGGACAGCCCAATCAGCCCCAGCATTTT.

In this sample, this clone turned up a few times. The chain links TRBV23-1 to TRBJ1-2, with TRBD1 matching over 8 bases. TRBV23-1 falls under the ORF class, with uncertain function. The CDR3 totals 15 residues. The V segment lost 9 bases and the J segment 4 bases; nucleotides outside the gene matches: 13. This CDR3 reads CARTGVAGISYGYTF. CDR3 coding DNA: TGCGCCAGGACAGGGGTGGCCGGCATCTCCTATGGCTACACCTTC.

CDR3 coding DNA: TGTGCCAGTAGTATAGATGGCCTAGCGGGGGGGTTAGATACGCAGTATTTT. Protein: CASSIDGLAGGLDTQYF. V and J are TRBV19 and TRBJ2-3; 12 nucleotides align to TRBD2. This CDR3 comprises 17 residues. Germline V CDR1 and CDR2: LNHDA, SQIVND (reference sequence). Germline trimming cut 0 bases from V and 5 bases from J; bases unmatched to any gene: 6.

The chain couples TRBV20-1 to TRBJ1-6; D possibly corresponds to TRBD1 (5 bases). CDR3 length: 16 residues. Trimming pared 3 bases from V and 0 bases from J, leaving 12 bases between. Germline loops: CDR1 DFQATT, CDR2 SNEGSKA (reference sequence). The CDR3, as DNA: TGCAGTGCTAGTGTCGGGGGGAACTCCTATAATTCACCCCTCCACTTT. Protein product: CSASVGGNSYNSPLHF.

This clone was counted a single time. The genes are TRBV5-4 and TRBJ2-5; tentative D call: TRBD1 (5 bases). The CDR3 runs 13 residues. V was clipped by 1 base and J by 4 bases, with 8 bases between them. CDR1 and CDR2 from the germline V gene are SGHNT and YYREEE (reference sequence). CDR3 protein: CASSLRQPETQYF. The CDR3 nucleotides read TGTGCCAGCAGCTTGCGACAGCCAGAGACCCAGTACTTC.

The chain recombines TRBV9 with TRBJ2-3; 10 bases align to TRBD2. Germline CDR1 is SGDLS and CDR2 is YYNGEE. The CDR3 length is 18 residues. Trimming removed 4 bases from V and 3 bases from J; junction bases left unmatched: 14. CDR3 nucleotide sequence: TGTGCCAGCAGCCTGAGAGCGGGGGGGGCTTTTCTGACAGATACGCAGTATTTT. It translates to CASSLRAGGAFLTDTQYF.

CDR3 region: CASSFGTGGSQPQHF. Written as DNA, the CDR3 is TGTGCCAGCAGCTTCGGGACAGGGGGCTCACAGCCCCAGCATTTT. This sequence joins TRBV7-2 and TRBJ1-5, with TRBD1 matching 12 bases. This CDR3 region has 15 residues. Trimming cost V 3 bases and J 7 bases; bases outside gene matches: 4. CDR1 is SGHTA and CDR2 is FQGNSA in the germline V gene.

The J gene is TRBJ2-7, the V gene TRBV7-6; 9 nucleotides align to TRBD1. This CDR3 region has 14 residues. Germline V gene sequence: CDR1 SGHVS, CDR2 FNYEAQ. Germline trimming cut 3 bases from V and 2 bases from J; bases unmatched to any gene: 2. CDR3 region: CASSFGTGTYEQYF. CDR3 in DNA: TGTGCCAGCAGCTTCGGGACAGGGACCTACGAGCAGTACTTC.

The chain employs TRBV28 and TRBJ2-5, with 8 bases aligning to TRBD1. J lost 5 bases, V lost 3 bases, and 5 bases had no gene match. There are 14 residues in the CDR3. Germline loops: CDR1 MDHEN, CDR2 SYDVKM. CDR3 protein: CASSFLDRAETQYF. The CDR3 DNA sequence: TGTGCCAGCAGTTTCTTGGACAGGGCGGAGACCCAGTACTTC.